Reported below is one T cell receptor (beta chain). It lacks a known antigen. No quality values exist for individual bases; no much larger clone is one base distant. This specimen belongs to a study of blood T cell repertoires in COVID-19 (dated by TCRdb to about 2020). In the study overall: Samples covering the acute and convalescent phases of COVID-19 were provided by collaborators in the United States, Italy and Spain. HLA class I and class II types, where available, came from metadata supplied by the sample provider rather than from assay-based typing. Subjects who had been exposed to COVID-19, were actively infected with it, or had recovered from it provided the deeply sampled blood TCRbeta repertoires that made up the dataset. The material from the prospective study consisted of cDNA or gDNA derived from T cells, B-cell-depleted T cells, or PBMCs. A de-identified subject ID, COVID-19 status, age in years and sex were almost always included in the sample metadata. The repertoires were made available in a free public database intended to serve as a resource for research on the immune response to SARS-CoV-2. The samples were drawn from two sources: the first 160 participants of the ongoing ImmuneRACE study, and approximately 1,300 subjects contributed by 6 global collaborators. Results and caveats for the whole study, not just this receptor: How much clinical and demographic metadata was included differed by source and by participant, and the metadata was provided uncurated.

TCRbeta CDR3 regions were amplified from genomic DNA using the immunoSEQ Assay, a bias-controlled multiplex PCR. In the paper's pipeline: Within the assay, amplification of reference gene primers was used to estimate how many nucleated cells each sample contained. To quantify the absolute abundance of each unique TCRbeta CDR3 rearrangement, sequence reads were collapsed and filtered. Productive Simpson clonality was computed per sample as the square root of Simpson's diversity index over productive rearrangements. This is the immuneACCESS table as TCRdb keeps it, with only in-frame sequences that have V and J called. A part of the clones is gone; compared with another copy, unresolved V genes explain less than half, and the rest is unexplained. For V, J and clone size, that table is used; D and trimming come from the DNA. This sample has approximately 260,000 clones in its table, and 82% of those were observed once. The ten largest clonotypes hold 4.9% of the sample.

The germline V gene encodes CDR1 SNHLY and CDR2 FYNNEI. Cut back by 6 bases and 0 bases, the V and J ends lie 15 bases apart. Its CDR3 holds 16 amino acids, cysteine through phenylalanine. Only the CDR3 DNA stays, 48 bases, in frame from base 1. Whole blood was collected in K2EDTA tubes by collaborating institutions according to the institutions' own protocols. For TCRbeta analysis, collaborator samples were shipped as frozen whole blood, as isolated PBMCs, or as DNA extracted from either sample type. Rearrangement joined TRBV2 to TRBJ1-3; a weak D assignment points to TRBD1 (5 bases agree). Material: peripheral blood. This sequence was found in a woman of 80 years or more with active or convalescent COVID-19. The CDR3 in this case is CASSPPTAFSGNTIYF. The nucleotide sequence reads TGTGCCAGCAGCCCACCGACAGCTTTCTCTGGAAACACCATATATTTT.